The 5 T cell receptor beta chains below come from one sample, sequenced in a study of shared clonotypes between healthy human individuals. Some clones are missing from TCRdb's copy, which holds only in-frame ones; the method was immunoSEQ multiplex PCR. Among roughly 2,000,000 clones listed, roughly 95% were seen once. Only CD45RO-negative cells positively selected for CCR7 counted as naive CD8 cells, so terminally differentiated effector memory CD45RA+ cells were excluded. What was sequenced was naive CD8+ T cells from PBMCs. Receptor source: a man younger than 35 in good health. Some clones in this sample may be carry-over from other donors' samples.

This clone was counted a single time. The chain couples TRBV9 to TRBJ2-7; TRBD2 agrees at 10 bases. The CDR3 covers 16 residues. Trimming cost V 4 bases and J 4 bases; bases outside gene matches: 11. CDR1 is SGDLS, CDR2 YYNGEE, per germline. The CDR3 loop reads CASSTNPSGSLYEQYF. The CDR3 coding sequence is TGTGCCAGCAGCACGAATCCTAGCGGGAGTCTATACGAGCAGTACTTC. Using reference TRBV9 and TRBJ2-7 for the parts outside the CDR3, the full variable domain is DSGVTQTPKHLITATGQRVTLRCSPRSGDLSVYWYQQSLDQGLQFLIQYYNGEERAKGNILERFSAQQFPDLHSELNLSSLELGDSALYFCASSTNPSGSLYEQYFGPGTRLTVT.

The gene calls are TRBV25-1 and TRBJ1-2, with D perhaps matching TRBD1 (6 bases). The CDR3 covers 15 residues. V lost 6 bases to trimming and J lost 3 bases, with 17 bases between them. Germline-derived CDR1 and CDR2 are MGHDK and SYGVNS. Written as DNA, the CDR3 is TGTGCCAGCAGCCCGTTTACAGGGCCGGACTATGGCTACACCTTC. Translated, it gives CASSPFTGPDYGYTF.

V and J are TRBV28 and TRBJ2-7; D uncertain. Trimming removed 3 bases at V and 6 bases at J, with 12 bases between. Germline assignment: CDR1 MDHEN and CDR2 SYDVKM. This CDR3 contains 13 residues. CDR3 region: CASSFGPLGEQYF. CDR3 DNA sequence: TGTGCCAGCAGTTTTGGGCCTCTTGGCGAGCAGTACTTC.

The chain links TRBV10-3 to TRBJ2-2, with TRBD2 matching over 7 bases. Germline V gives CDR1 ENHRY, CDR2 SYGVKD. The junction had 8 bases not matched to a gene; V was cut back by 10 bases and J by 3 bases. This CDR3 is 14 amino acids long. The CDR3 reads CATWDYEDTGELFF. The CDR3 nucleotides read TGTGCCACCTGGGACTATGAAGACACCGGGGAGCTGTTTTTT.

CDR3 DNA sequence: TGCAGCGTTGATAGGCTATCCAAAAAGACCCAGTACTTC. Its translation: CSVDRLSKKTQYF. V and J are TRBV29-1 and TRBJ2-5; D is ambiguous. In germline, CDR1 is SQVTM, CDR2 ANQGSEA. The CDR3 contains 13 residues. Trimming took 3 bases from V and 6 from J, leaving 14 bases between them.